The entry that follows covers one TCR beta chain sequence. The target of this receptor is not known. Base-call qualities are not available, and no considerably larger clone is one nucleotide away. The library was prepared using the immunoSEQ multiplex PCR assay. For the multiplex PCR, a mixture combining 60 forward primers for TCR Vbeta segments and 13 reverse primers for TCR Jbeta segments was used. A multiplex PCR assay on genomic DNA amplified the CDR3 region of rearranged TCR beta genes. Amplified TCR beta libraries were sequenced as 87-base-pair reads on the Illumina HiSeq System. Turning to the authors' computational methods: Across the 670 or so repertoires, a later analysis counted some 81 million unique TCR beta chains, 9.5 million to 12 million of which were shared by at least two donors. Raw reads were error-corrected and collapsed into unique sequences by a nearest-neighbor algorithm in which closely related sequences were merged to remove PCR and sequencing errors. To assign V, D and J gene segments, CDR3 sequences were aligned to IMGT reference sequences. Each retained sequence needed at least a six-nucleotide match to both a V gene segment and a J gene segment. A rearrangement counted as productive if the CDR3 had no stop codons and remained in frame with V and J, and every other rearrangement counted as non-productive. CDR3 was defined according to IMGT convention as the region running from the second conserved V-encoded cysteine to the conserved J-encoded phenylalanine. The earlier analysis of more than 450 of the donors excluded sequences that lacked an unambiguous match to a single V gene segment. An earlier analysis of a few hundred of the donors classified V segments as functional when productive rearrangements were above 56.7% and as segregating when the standard deviation between donors was above 5%. A statistical classification framework was built to diagnose cytomegalovirus status from the catalog of TCR beta chain sequences. V and J gene assignment, in a later analysis, came from comparing TCR nucleotide sequences with IMGT/GENE-DB human TR gene sequences. A later analysis assigned CDR3 sequences and most-parsimonious VDJ recombination scenarios with the TCRdist pipeline. In a later analysis, each TCR beta chain was defined by its CDR3 amino acid sequence together with its V-gene family, and reads lacking a unique V-gene family were excluded. A later analysis removed roughly 590 highly shared, low-generation-probability nucleotide sequences to deal with suspected cross-contamination and a sequencing artifact. In a later analysis, a clonal expansion index was calculated for each public chain from normalized within-repertoire ranks of inferred template counts. In a later analysis, generation probabilities were computed with a VDJ recombination model fitted to out-of-frame rearrangements, and the resulting probabilities were checked against IGoR. Hypergeometric tests were used in a later analysis to score TCR-TCR, TCR-HLA and TCR-CMV co-occurrence, with a repertoire-size bias correction applied to the TCR pairs. False discovery rates were estimated in a later analysis by permuting HLA or CMV assignments 20 times. In a later analysis, co-occurring TCRs were grouped with DBSCAN, and TCRdist sequence similarity was added when clustering was performed within HLA-allele-positive subsets. Co-occurrence clustering excluded repertoires with fewer than 30,000 or more than 120,000 public chains, plus five with anomalous nucleotide sharing. The table was pulled from immuneACCESS by TCRdb, which kept in-frame rearrangements only. Such tables lose some clones; where checked, under half of the loss comes from unresolved V genes, and the rest has no known cause. Clone size and the V and J calls come from that table; the DNA yielded D and trimming. This sample lists about 120,000 clones; under 90% were detected once. The ten biggest clones cover around 9.5% of the sample.

The sample is drawn from a study of cytomegalovirus exposure and HLA in healthy donors (dated by TCRdb to the late 2010s). Notes on the research overall: According to an earlier analysis of several hundred of the donors, 150 million to 200 million T cells yielded approximately 120 million unique TCR beta sequences and 276 Gb of sequence data. The study profiled the T cell repertoires of around 700 subjects by immunosequencing and related them to cytomegalovirus serostatus. High-throughput TCR immunosequencing, statistical association of individual TCRs with disease status, and machine learning were combined to predict cytomegalovirus infection status. Among some 400 genotyped donors of the cohort, an average of around 240,000 unique TCR beta nucleotide sequences was sequenced per donor, of which 15% to 20% were non-productive. Donor age, sex, ethnicity and CMV serostatus were compiled alongside the repertoire data. Rather than using new phenotypic data, the later analysis identified candidate immune exposures from TCR beta sequences and from how often those sequences occurred across donors. Along with the approximately 620-subject first cohort, a separate validation cohort of over a hundred different subjects was used. In a later analysis, previously published TCR beta repertoires from fewer than 750 donors were re-analyzed and high-resolution HLA genotyping was added so that TCR occurrence patterns could be studied. Around 300 gigabases of sequencing data and 78 million or so unique TCR sequences were included in an early release covering about 700 HLA-typed donors. HLA typing covered class I and class II loci at four-digit resolution. A later genetic analysis took genome-wide SNP genotypes for about 65% of the roughly 670 donors and used that subset as a discovery cohort. All discovery cohort repertoires had been generated using a single sequencing platform. Typing coverage varied by locus: roughly 620-640 donors for A, B, C, DRB1 and DQB1; approximately 560 for DQA1; about 590 for DPA1; approximately 450 for DPB1. The study was designed to test whether signatures of past pathogen exposure could be identified by cataloging public T cell receptors. An earlier analysis of fewer than 750 of the donors used high-throughput TCR beta sequencing to judge whether each TCR beta V gene segment behaved as functional or pseudogenic. Of the roughly 400 genotyped donors, roughly 76% were placed in the genetic ancestry cluster associated with self-reported Caucasian donors. Four or five DR-DQ haplotypes were treated as single units for association and clustering because of strong linkage in the cohort. The paper as a whole reports these results and caveats: Approximately 18 rarely observed V segments, including chromosome 9 orphons, were excluded from the earlier analysis of several hundred of the donors because counts were too low. A further reported finding was that TCR beta sequences accurately predicted the HLA-A and HLA-B alleles for most subjects in the first cohort. The sequencing pipeline was judged likely to have produced a cluster of highly shared sequence variants as a technical artifact. According to the authors, the approach could potentially be generalized to other disease states and immunological phenotypes. In an earlier analysis of fewer than 700 of the donors, most TCR beta V segments appeared in productive rearrangements about 87% or about 30% of the time, broadly matching IMGT annotations. A few of the identified cytomegalovirus-associated TCR beta chains were confirmed in vitro to be specific for cytomegalovirus antigens. Linkage disequilibrium might explain the correlated functional status among segregating V segments, but an unknown experimental factor could not be ruled out. Because HLA typing was unavailable for some donors at each locus, only the typed subset was used in association tests. A later analysis found that HLA-associated TCR beta chains were more clonally expanded and had lower generation probabilities than equally common non-associated chains. Several of the top co-occurrence clusters appeared to be linked to parvovirus B19, influenza, CMV and Epstein-Barr virus, according to a later analysis. In a later analysis, 16,951 TCR beta sequences were associated with specific HLA alleles at a false discovery rate of 0.05. The only immune exposure information available for the cohort was CMV serostatus. The 87-base-pair reads could not distinguish some IMGT-functional V segments, including TRBV6-2 and TRBV6-3, so those segments were excluded. A later genetic analysis associated a missense DCLRE1C variant with V-gene and J-gene trimming of TCR beta chains, and an independent cohort replicated the association. Compared with the approximately 700-donor mean, donors in an Asian-associated ancestry cluster had fewer N-insertions in productive TCRs, according to a later genetic analysis. Most TCR sequences were observed very rarely across donors, whereas some public TCRs were present in many individuals. In the study, approximately 150 TCR beta chains were listed as associated with cytomegalovirus. The presence/absence analyses assumed that sequencing depth was roughly uniform across donors, and that assumption may not be true. In a later analysis, TCR association rates were found to vary across HLA loci, with the most associated TCRs seen for DRB1 alleles and the fewest for HLA-C alleles. Only TCR beta chains were sequenced in this cohort, and the absence of alpha or paired-chain data limited detectable features. The classifier was reported to diagnose cytomegalovirus status with high specificity and sensitivity in both the original cohort and the validation cohort. Strong co-occurrence of HLA alleles, especially DR and DQ, made assigning TCR associations to individual alleles difficult. According to a later analysis, most CMV-associated TCR beta chains appeared to be HLA-restricted, and the HLA associations seemed to be driven largely by CMV exposure.

V is shortened by 2 bases, J by 6 bases, and the region joining them spans 14 bases. CDR1 is given as SGHVS and CDR2 as FNYEAQ, both from the germline V gene. Its CDR3 holds 16 amino acids, cysteine through phenylalanine. Left in the record is the CDR3 DNA by itself, 48 bases read in frame from the first base. The cohort consisted of approximately 690 healthy bone marrow donors. Cohort members were all nominally healthy when sampled, although unrecorded immune exposures were likely present. The donor tested CMV seropositive, placing the donor among the 289 seropositive members of the cohort. A peripheral blood sample was provided by each donor, and peripheral blood mononuclear cells were used for TCR beta sequencing. The Qiagen DNeasy Blood Extraction Kit was used to extract genomic DNA from the blood cell samples.

Sequenced input: PBMCs. The clonotype was recovered from a female donor in good health and CMV-seropositive. The rearranged segments are TRBV7-6 and TRBJ1-6; matching of 6 bases hints at TRBD1 as the D gene. The encoded CDR3 is CASSLSGGGGNSPLHF. At the DNA level, the sequence is TGTGCCAGCAGCTTATCGGGGGGCGGAGGTAATTCACCCCTCCACTTT. The entire variable domain, with the stretches around the CDR3 drawn from the reference TRBV7-6 and TRBJ1-6 proteins, is GAGVSQSPRYKVTKRGQDVALRCDPISGHVSLYWYRQALGQGPEFLTYFNYEAQQDKSGLPNDRFSAERPEGSISTLTIQRTEQRDSAMYRCASSLSGGGGNSPLHFGNGTRLTVT.